The source of this T cell receptor (beta chain) is a study of control samples from healthy donors and cancer patients. This CDR3 region has 14 residues. Per the germline V gene, CDR1 is MGHRA and CDR2 is YSYEKL. Trimming stripped 0 bases from V and 6 bases from J, with 11 bases between. The repertoire was sequenced with immunoSEQ multiplex PCR; TCRdb's copy has only in-frame clones and lacks some. The sample contains some 78,000 clones, 85% to 90% of which appear only once. The source of this sequence is a woman aged 55-70 years in good health. What was sequenced was blood. This chain links TRBV4-1 with TRBJ2-5, with a weak D call TRBD2 (5 bases). The CDR3 here is CASSQDSGRKTQYF. CDR3 in DNA: TGCGCCAGCAGCCAAGATTCGGGGAGAAAGACCCAGTACTTC.